Detailed here is one TCR beta chain. Its antigen is still unknown. The data were taken from a study of a mutant IDH1 vaccine in newly diagnosed glioma. Whole-study results and caveats: Pseudoprogression apparently tracked independently of changes in top peripheral T cell clonotypes.

Sequencing used immunoSEQ multiplex PCR; TCRdb keeps in-frame clones, though not all of them. This sample has roughly 40,000 clones, with approximately 80% found just once. As for time point: week 35, safety follow-up. Doses of 300 ug of mutant IDH1 20-mer peptide were given with topical imiquimod. The germline V gene has CDR1 MDHEN and CDR2 SYDVKM. The CDR3 extends over 16 amino acids. The junction had 6 bases not matched to a gene; V was cut back by 4 bases and J by 1 base. The source material was PBMCs, sampled from a glioma patient whose treatment included an IDH1 peptide vaccine. This sequence joins TRBV28 and TRBJ2-3; 9 bases agree with TRBD1. This receptor was obtained from a woman aged 50 to 65 with glioma. CDR3 bases: TGTGCCAGCAGTTCTCCCCGGGACAGGGGCACAGATACGCAGTATTTT. Protein sequence: CASSSPRDRGTDTQYF.